This T cell receptor (beta chain) was sequenced for a study of PD-1 blockade in classical Hodgkin lymphoma. Here immunoSEQ multiplex PCR was the method, and the copy in TCRdb shows in-frame clones only, minus some. The table has roughly 26,000 clones, 70% to 90% seen once; the top ten hold 2% to 3%. Each of the patients experienced relapse following autologous stem cell transplantation, and their brentuximab vedotin exposure differed. With V trimmed by 1 base and J by 3 bases, 2 bases remained unmatched. The germline CDR1 and CDR2 sequences are SGHRS and YFSETQ. This CDR3 is built from 14 residues. The genes are TRBV5-1 and TRBJ2-3, with 7 bases aligning to TRBD2. The source of this sequence is a human donor with classical Hodgkin lymphoma. The material was peripheral blood mononuclear cells (PBMCs), obtained at baseline. The CDR3 here is CASSLQGGTDTQYF. The CDR3 nucleotides read TGCGCCAGCAGCTTGCAGGGAGGGACAGATACGCAGTATTTT.